This T cell receptor (beta chain) was sequenced during a study of spatial heterogeneity in lung cancer. The wider study: Consistently, beta-chain sequences turned up in larger numbers than alpha-chain sequences did.

In the library, each TCR cDNA molecule bore its own unique molecular identifier. TCRdb used MiXCR to reprocess the 5' RACE reads, holding one entry per CDR3 protein. The table has roughly 91,000 distinct CDR3 sequences, approximately 20% seen once. Germline V gene data show CDR1 as KGHSH and CDR2 as LQKENI. CDR3 length: 15 residues. The V gene end was trimmed by 0 bases and the J gene end by 6 bases; junction bases not matched to a gene: 6. As for time point: sample taken at primary tumor resection. Whole RNA obtained from tumor, nontumor lung or frozen PBMC underwent sequencing without sorting. The roughly 79 donors had untreated early-stage non-small cell lung cancer.

The gene calls are TRBV18 and TRBJ2-7; 9 bases map to TRBD2. The TCR comes from a male donor with early-stage non-small cell lung cancer. The sequencing used PBMCs, collected at surgery. DNA for the CDR3: TGTGCCAGCTCACCACCTGGCGGGAGGGGTATCGAGCAGTACTTC. Residues: CASSPPGGRGIEQYF.